Listed here are 18 T cell receptor beta chains from one sample, sequenced in a study of post-analysis software for immune sequencing data (dated by TCRdb to the mid-2010s). What the study reported, not specific to this receptor: Patients showed significantly higher frequencies than controls for roughly five TRBV segments, among them TRBV5-6, TRBV5-1 and TRBV20-1.

Antigen specificity for these receptors is unknown. Libraries were prepared through PCR. Data came from an Illumina HiSeq 2500. To reduce PCR and sequencing biases, unique molecular identifiers were built into the TCR beta cDNA libraries. Through fastp at Q25 and MiXCR, TCRdb rebuilt clones from the public reads, retaining in-frame beta chains. Merged by CDR3 protein, the rows form single entries marked with the most common genes and DNA. The sample contains some 190,000 distinct CDR3 sequences, around 30% of them found a single time. Jointly, the top ten make up around 3.7% of the sample. Sequenced sample: blood. Source of these receptors: a girl aged 2-17 years with multiple sclerosis.

V is TRBV3-1 and J is TRBJ1-1; no clear D. Germline V CDR1 and CDR2: LGHDT, YNNKEL (reference sequence). Trimming removed 1 base at V and 11 bases at J, with 17 bases between. The CDR3 is 14 amino acids. The CDR3 is CASSQGTRGVQAFF. The CDR3 DNA reads TGTGCCAGCAGCCAAGGCACCAGAGGAGTGCAGGCTTTCTTT.

In this sample, this clonotype turned up many times. V is TRBV7-2 and J is TRBJ1-6; D call uncertain. The CDR3 extends over 13 amino acids. Germline lookup yields CDR1 SGHTA and CDR2 FQGNSA. The V gene lost 3 bases and the J gene lost 6 bases, with 6 bases spanning the gap. The CDR3 coding sequence is TGTGCCAGCAGCTTTACGCCTAATTCACCCCTCCACTTT. The encoded protein is CASSFTPNSPLHF. Filled out from reference TRBV7-2 and TRBJ1-6, the complete variable domain reads GAGVSQSPSNKVTEKGKDVELRCDPISGHTALYWYRQSLGQGLEFLIYFQGNSAPDKSGLPSDRFSAERTGGSVSTLTIQRTQQEDSAVYLCASSFTPNSPLHFGNGTRLTVT.

The chain joins TRBV7-2 to TRBJ2-7, with D maybe TRBD2 (5 bases). Per the germline V gene, CDR1 is SGHTA and CDR2 is FQGNSA. V was cut by 1 base and J by 7 bases, with 17 bases left in between. CDR3 length equals 15 residues. CDR3 DNA sequence: TGTGCCAGCAGCTTAGGGGCTCGTACGGCGGGTGAGCAGTACTTC. Translated, it gives CASSLGARTAGEQYF.

There are many counts of this clonotype. The chain joins TRBV12-3 or TRBV12-4 to TRBJ2-3; TRBD2 matches 10 bases. V was pared by 6 bases and J by 0 bases, with 0 bases of the junction left unmatched. The CDR3 is 14 amino acids. The CDR3: CASRTSGSTDTQYF. The CDR3 nucleotides are TGTGCCAGCAGGACTAGCGGGAGCACAGATACGCAGTATTTT.

This clonotype was counted only a few times. The chain combines TRBV6-6 with TRBJ1-6; no firm D call. This CDR3 has 16 residues. V was shortened by 2 bases and J by 7 bases, with 15 bases between the two germline ends. Germline CDR1 MNHNY, CDR2 SVGAGI (reference sequence). The CDR3 loop reads CASSYRPVEKNSPLHF. CDR3 nucleotides: TGTGCCAGCAGTTACAGGCCCGTGGAGAAGAATTCACCCCTCCACTTT.

This clonotype has only a few counts. The V gene is TRBV20-1, the J gene TRBJ1-1; the D is unclear. V was cut by 5 bases and J by 1 base, with 5 bases left in between. Germline V gene sequence: CDR1 DFQATT, CDR2 SNEGSKA (reference sequence). The CDR3 totals 11 residues. CDR3 nucleotide sequence: TGCAGTGCTGAGAGGAACACTGAAGCTTTCTTT. Translated, it gives CSAERNTEAFF.

This sequence joins TRBV5-1 and TRBJ1-2; D not certain. CDR3 size: 15 residues. The germline CDR1 and CDR2 sequences are SGHRS and YFSETQ. V was clipped by 2 bases and J by 3 bases, with 14 bases between them. The CDR3 region has the DNA TGCGCCAGCAGCTTTGTCCCCGCTTCGGACTATGGCTACACCTTC. This encodes CASSFVPASDYGYTF.

As for this clonotype: One end of the junction fails to match germline, which may point to a read error. J is TRBJ1-4 and V is TRBV5-1, with D maybe TRBD1 (5 bases). This CDR3 spans 15 amino acids. Germline V gene data show CDR1 as SGHRS and CDR2 as YFSETQ. CDR3 sequence: CASSLAGWGNEKRFF. CDR3 DNA sequence: TGCGCTAGCAGCTTGGCCGGATGGGGGAATGAAAAACGGTTTTTT. The full variable domain, rest sourced from reference TRBV5-1 and TRBJ1-4, is KAGVTQTPRYLIKTRGQQVTLSCSPISGHRSVSWYQQTPGQGLQFLFEYFSETQRNKGNFPGRFSGRQFSNSRSEMNVSTLELGDSALYLCASSLAGWGNEKRFFGSGTQLSVL.

This chain connects TRBV20-1 to TRBJ1-1; D not certain. Per the germline V gene, CDR1 is DFQATT and CDR2 is SNEGSKA (reference sequence). The CDR3 is made up of 15 amino acids. The V end lost 0 bases, the J end lost 1 base, and 12 bases lay between the germline ends. The CDR3 coding sequence is TGCAGTGCTAGAGATCCGACTAGAGCGAACACTGAAGCTTTCTTT. Its translation: CSARDPTRANTEAFF.

The rearrangement joins TRBV6-1 to TRBJ1-2; D uncertain. V lost 4 bases and J 6 bases, leaving 6 bases between the germline ends. The CDR3 has 11 amino acids. Germline CDR1 reads MNHNS; CDR2 reads SASEGT. The CDR3 coding sequence is TGTGCCAGCAGTGTCTGGGATGGCTACACCTTC. Translated: CASSVWDGYTF.

The chain combines TRBV6-1 with TRBJ2-1; 8 positions agree with TRBD1. V shed 6 bases, J shed 3 bases, and the junction held 10 bases outside the gene matches. Germline values: CDR1 MNHNS, CDR2 SASEGT. This CDR3 is 16 amino acids long. This chain's CDR3 is CASRGTGSLGYNEQFF. DNA for the CDR3: TGTGCCAGCAGGGGGACAGGTTCCCTCGGCTACAATGAGCAGTTCTTC.

This clonotype was seen ten or more times. This CDR3 reads CASSSQPLGTETQYF. Here the CDR3 DNA reads TGCGCCAGCAGCTCCCAACCTTTGGGCACGGAGACCCAGTACTTC. The chain has TRBV5-1 and TRBJ2-5; D remains ambiguous. Trimming shortened V by 3 bases and J by 5 bases, and 17 bases separated the two germline ends. The CDR3 consists of 15 residues. CDR1 SGHRS and CDR2 YFSETQ come from the germline V gene. Supplemented by reference TRBV5-1 and TRBJ2-5, the full variable domain reads KAGVTQTPRYLIKTRGQQVTLSCSPISGHRSVSWYQQTPGQGLQFLFEYFSETQRNKGNFPGRFSGRQFSNSRSEMNVSTLELGDSALYLCASSSQPLGTETQYFGPGTRLLVL.

This clonotype was detected many times. This sequence joins TRBV6-2 or TRBV6-3 and TRBJ2-1; 11 bases are a match to TRBD2. The CDR3 contains 15 residues. With 11 bases clipped from V and 5 bases from J, the junction kept 11 bases outside the gene matches. Looked up from germline, CDR1 is MNHEY and CDR2 is SVGEGT. CDR3 protein: CASDGASGGNNEQFF. CDR3 sequence (DNA): TGTGCCTCCGATGGGGCTAGCGGGGGGAACAATGAGCAGTTCTTC.

This clonotype has ten or more counts. The chain uses TRBV29-1 and TRBJ2-1; D is uncertain. Germline CDR1 is SQVTM and CDR2 is ANQGSEA. Trimming pared 3 bases from V and 0 bases from J, leaving 9 bases between. This CDR3 spans 14 amino acids. As DNA, the CDR3 is TGCAGCGTTGACCCATTCCTCTCCTACAATGAGCAGTTCTTC. Translation: CSVDPFLSYNEQFF.

This clonotype was counted a single time. A single base separates this from a much larger clone, so it may be a read error. The chain joins TRBV5-1 to TRBJ2-3; 7 bases align to TRBD1. Germline CDR1 and CDR2: SGHRS and YFSETQ. The CDR3 totals 16 residues. The J segment lost 8 bases and the V segment lost 0 bases, leaving 12 bases of the junction unmatched. CDR3 region: CASSLVGTGAQTTQYF. Written as DNA, the CDR3 is TGCGCCAGCAGCTTGGTAGGAACAGGGGCACAAACTACGCAGTATTTT.

This clonotype has a count of ten or more. This chain uses TRBV28 with TRBJ2-7, with 11 bases matching TRBD1. The CDR3 contains 14 residues. J gave up 6 bases and V 2 bases, and 3 bases lay outside the gene matches. The germline V gene encodes CDR1 MDHEN and CDR2 SYDVKM. CDR3 loop: CASSLPGTGGEQYF. The DNA for the CDR3 is TGTGCCAGCAGTTTACCTGGGACAGGGGGCGAGCAGTACTTC. Full variable domain (remainder filled in from reference TRBV28 and TRBJ2-7): DVKVTQSSRYLVKRTGEKVFLECVQDMDHENMFWYRQDPGLGLRLIYFSYDVKMKEKGDIPEGYSVSREKKERFSLILESASTNQTSMYLCASSLPGTGGEQYFGPGTRLTVT.

This clonotype was recorded at least ten times. This rearrangement joins TRBV12-3 or TRBV12-4 to TRBJ2-7; the match to TRBD2 covers 7 bases. CDR3 length: 15 residues. J lost 3 bases, V lost 0 bases, and 5 bases had no gene match. In DNA form, the CDR3 reads TGTGCCAGCAGTTTAGCCAGCGGGGTGGGCTACGAGCAGTACTTC. Protein: CASSLASGVGYEQYF.

CDR3 sequence (DNA): TGCAGTGCTGAGAGTCCTCTAAACTATGGCTACACCTTC. As protein: CSAESPLNYGYTF. This chain uses TRBV20-1 with TRBJ1-2, with D hard to call. The CDR3 totals 13 residues. Germline V gene data show CDR1 as DFQATT and CDR2 as SNEGSKA (reference sequence). Trimming shortened V by 5 bases and J by 2 bases, and 12 bases separated the two germline ends.